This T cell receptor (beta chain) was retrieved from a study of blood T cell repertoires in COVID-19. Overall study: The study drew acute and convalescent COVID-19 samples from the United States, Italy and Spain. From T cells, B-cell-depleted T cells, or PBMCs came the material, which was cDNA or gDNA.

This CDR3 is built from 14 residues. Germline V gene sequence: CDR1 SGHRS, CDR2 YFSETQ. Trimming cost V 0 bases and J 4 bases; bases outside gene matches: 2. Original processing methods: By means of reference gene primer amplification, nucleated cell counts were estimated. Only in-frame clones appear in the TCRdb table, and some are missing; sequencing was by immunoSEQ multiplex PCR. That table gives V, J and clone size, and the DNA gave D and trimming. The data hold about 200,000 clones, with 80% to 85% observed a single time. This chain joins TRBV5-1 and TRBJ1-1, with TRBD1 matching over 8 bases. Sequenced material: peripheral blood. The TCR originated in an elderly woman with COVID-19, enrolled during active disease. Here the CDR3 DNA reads TGCGCCAGCAGCTTGGGGGACAGGTTCACTGAAGCTTTCTTT. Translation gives CASSLGDRFTEAFF.